This T cell receptor (beta chain) was observed in a study of T cell repertoires in cytomegalovirus infection (dated by TCRdb to about 2019). For the study in its entirety: Peptide stimulations targeted recently identified HLA-C-restricted CMV epitopes, whose presentation resists viral immunomodulation, together with well-studied HLA-B-restricted epitopes. Donor HLA type was relevant to the analysis, because carriage of CMV infection together with the matching HLA type was indicated by public TCR beta signatures.

Sequenced using an Illumina HiSeq 1500. Using fastp at Q25 and MiXCR, TCRdb reprocessed the public reads and kept productive beta chains. Rows matching on CDR3 protein sequence are summarized as one entry with the most common DNA and genes. Across this sample there are approximately 910,000 distinct CDR3 sequences, with approximately 30% seen only once. 13% of the sample is held by the ten biggest clonotypes. About this clonotype: Its antigen is unknown. Base qualities are not provided; no much larger clone lies one nucleotide away.

Trimming at the junction amounts to 5 bases on V and 3 bases on J, and the germline ends lie 16 bases apart. The CDR3 covers 15 residues, taking in both the cysteine and the phenylalanine. Only CDR3 DNA remains: 45 bases, in frame from the first base. From the germline V gene (reference sequence), CDR1 is SEHNR and CDR2 is FQNEAQ. What this sample's treatment or condition label stands for: in vitro stimulation with specific CMV peptide epitopes to enrich CMV-specific T cells. The paper's findings and limits, for the study overall: Carriers of CMV infection plus the relevant HLA type were discriminated by the cumulative frequency of public TCR beta family members in the study cohort and in an independent roughly 340-donor cohort. The ex vivo response was dominated by HLA-C-restricted CMV-specific TCR beta clonotypes, and the single most frequent clonotype in two of eight donors was supplied by these HLA-C-restricted clonotypes.

The sequence joins TRBV7-9 to TRBJ1-2; confidence is insufficient to name the D gene. Sequencing was performed on cultured CD8+ T cells from PBMCs, taken from culture after CMV antigen stimulation. The source is a human donor in good health (CMV status not recorded). Some clones in this sample may be carry-over from other donors' samples. The DNA sequence follows: TGTGCCAGCAGCCCGATCGTATTAGGCTACTATGGCTACACCTTC. This codes for CASSPIVLGYYGYTF.